This entry describes one T cell receptor (beta chain). Its antigen is unidentified. These data originate in a study of T cell responses to AZD1222 COVID-19 vaccine. Assay used: immunoSEQ multiplex PCR; TCRdb lists only in-frame clones, some missing. The repertoire holds some 72,000 clones, with about 90% as singletons. Germline lookup yields CDR1 MDHEN and CDR2 SYDVKM. Trimming removed 5 bases from V and 7 bases from J, with 8 bases in between. The CDR3 runs 12 residues. General study points: Repertoires were collected only later (after the peak T cell response had occurred). Baseline seropositivity characterized only a handful of AZD1222 recipients. Regions left unmutated in variants are reportedly the target of nearly half of spike-specific TCRs. The donor group comprised mostly white British people and more females; the analysis possibly underestimated clonal diversity.

This specimen was peripheral blood, taken on day 0 of MenACWY control vaccination. The rearrangement uses TRBV28 and TRBJ2-2, with a weak D call TRBD1 (5 bases). This sequence originates from an adult in good health. The CDR3, as DNA: TGTGCCAGCAGTCTCAGGGTCGGGGAGCTGTTTTTT. Encoded protein: CASSLRVGELFF.